One TCR beta chain is described in this entry. These data originate in a study of blood T cell repertoires in COVID-19. Looked up from germline, CDR1 is SGHVS and CDR2 is FNYEAQ. This CDR3 contains 19 residues. The V gene lost 5 bases and the J gene lost 2 bases, with 27 bases spanning the gap. As handled by the study authors: Amplification of reference gene primers was used by the study to estimate nucleated cell counts. Clones were read by immunoSEQ multiplex PCR, and TCRdb kept only the in-frame ones, dropping some. V, J and clone size derive from that table, while D and trimming were established from the DNA sequence. The data contain over 100,000 clones, roughly 80% of them seen just once; the ten biggest clones take up over 9%.

The material sequenced was peripheral blood. The receptor was isolated from a woman aged 60 to 75 with acute or convalescent COVID-19. V is TRBV7-6 and J is TRBJ1-1, with D maybe TRBD1 (6 bases). CDR3 residues: CASSHYGGTPGGQNTEAFF. Here the CDR3 DNA reads TGTGCCAGCAGCCACTACGGGGGGACCCCCGGGGGACAAAACACTGAAGCTTTCTTT.